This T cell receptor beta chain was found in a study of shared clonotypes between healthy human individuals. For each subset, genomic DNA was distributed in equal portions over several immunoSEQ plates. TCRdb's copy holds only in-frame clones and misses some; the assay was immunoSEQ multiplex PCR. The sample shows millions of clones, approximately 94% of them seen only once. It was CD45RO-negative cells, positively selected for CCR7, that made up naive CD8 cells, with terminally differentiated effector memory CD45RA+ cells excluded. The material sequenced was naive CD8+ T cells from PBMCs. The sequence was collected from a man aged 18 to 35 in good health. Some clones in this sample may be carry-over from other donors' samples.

The CDR3 nucleotides are TGTGCCAGCAGCCGGGGGGGTTACAATCAGCCCCAGCATTTT. Its translation is CASSRGGYNQPQHF. The chain employs TRBV5-6 and TRBJ1-5; D is possibly TRBD1 (5 bases). This CDR3 has 14 residues. Deletions cut 4 bases from V and 3 bases from J, with 11 bases between. Germline CDR1 is SGHDT and CDR2 is YYEEEE.